The 19 T cell receptor beta chains below were found in one sample sequenced in a study of molecular identifiers for immune sequencing clone quantification. TCRdb itself ran the PCR reads through MiXCR, one entry per CDR3 protein. The table records about 640,000 distinct CDR3 sequences, about 20% of them present only once. Material for sequencing was naive CD8+ T cells from blood, with Jurkat cell RNA spiked in. Subset here: FACS-sorted CD8+CD4-CCR7+CD45RA+ naive T cells. These receptors were obtained from a human donor in good health. Some libraries in this study had Jurkat cell RNA spiked in.

Notes on this clonotype: Given a much more abundant clone one base away, this may be a read error. The rearrangement uses TRBV12-3 or TRBV12-4 and TRBJ1-6, with 8 positions matching TRBD1. The CDR3 is 14 amino acids. The CDR3 spells CARSLSGGNSPLHF. The CDR3 DNA sequence: TGTGCCCGCAGTTTATCAGGGGGCAATTCACCCCTCCACTTT.

This clonotype was seen a few times. V usage is TRBV18 and J usage is TRBJ1-1; D is perhaps TRBD1 (5 bases). Per germline, CDR1 KGHSH and CDR2 LQKENI. The V end was cut by 5 bases, the J end by 1 base, with 11 bases between. CDR3 length equals 14 residues. The CDR3: CASSNTGSNTEAFF. The CDR3 DNA sequence: TGTGCCAGCTCAAATACAGGATCGAACACTGAAGCTTTCTTT.

There are many counts of this clonotype. V usage is TRBV7-6 and J usage is TRBJ1-1, with TRBD1 as a possible D gene (6 bases). Trimming left V 5 bases short and J 4 bases short, with 11 bases between. The CDR3 covers 13 residues. The germline CDR1 and CDR2 sequences are SGHVS and FNYEAQ. As DNA, the CDR3 is TGTGCCAGCAGCGGGGCAGGGGCCACTGAAGCTTTCTTT. Translation: CASSGAGATEAFF.

The sample holds many counts of this clonotype. This sequence joins TRBV19 and TRBJ2-3; D gene ambiguous. Trimming took 6 bases from V and 9 from J, leaving 10 bases between them. This CDR3 has 11 residues. Germline V gene sequence: CDR1 LNHDA, CDR2 SQIVND (reference sequence). The CDR3 here is CASSQEDTQYF. In DNA, the CDR3 is TGTGCCAGTAGCCAGGAAGACACGCAGTATTTT. Variable domain in full (rest from reference TRBV19 and TRBJ2-3): DGGITQSPKYLFRKEGQNVTLSCEQNLNHDAMYWYRQDPGQGLRLIYYSQIVNDFQKGDIAEGYSVSREKKESFPLTVTSAQKNPTAFYLCASSQEDTQYFGPGTRLTVL.

This clonotype was counted many times. The chain links TRBV6-5 to TRBJ2-1; a weak D match, TRBD1 (5 bases). Trimming stripped 3 bases from V and 4 bases from J, with 7 bases between. CDR1 MNHEY and CDR2 SVGAGI come from the germline V gene. The CDR3 contains 13 residues. CDR3 bases: TGTGCCAGCAGTTATAGGGGATACAATGAGCAGTTCTTC. This encodes CASSYRGYNEQFF.

This clonotype appeared many times. The chain's CDR3 is CASSFYSYNEQFF. In DNA, the CDR3 is TGTGCCAGCAGCTTTTACTCCTACAATGAGCAGTTCTTC. J is TRBJ2-1 and V is TRBV7-2; D is unclear. The germline CDR1 and CDR2 sequences are SGHTA and FQGNSA. CDR3 length: 13 amino acids. V dropped 3 bases and J dropped 0 bases, with 3 bases sitting between them.

On this clonotype: This could be a read error, since a much larger clone is one nucleotide away. The gene calls are TRBV7-9 and TRBJ2-5; TRBD1 is a possible D gene (5 bases). Germline CDR1 and CDR2: SEHNR and FQNEAQ (reference sequence). The CDR3 length is 13 residues. CDR3: CASSLIGVETQCF. The CDR3, as DNA: TGTGCCAGCAGCTTAATAGGGGTCGAGACCCAGTGCTTC. Drawing the rest from reference TRBV7-9 and TRBJ2-5, the complete variable domain is DTGVSQNPRHKITKRGQNVTFRCDPISEHNRLYWYRQTLGQGPEFLTYFQNEAQLEKSRLLSDRFSAERPKGSFSTLEIQRTEQGDSAMYLCASSLIGVETQCFGPGTRLLVL.

The rearrangement uses TRBV6-5 and TRBJ2-3; weak D call: TRBD2 (6 bases). V lost 2 bases and J 3 bases, leaving 12 bases between the germline ends. CDR3 length: 15 amino acids. CDR1 is MNHEY and CDR2 is SVGAGI in the germline V gene. CDR3 sequence: CASSYGGLGTDTQYF. CDR3 DNA: TGTGCCAGCAGTTACGGAGGGTTGGGGACAGATACGCAGTATTTT.

This clonotype was recorded many times. The rearrangement links TRBV4-2 to TRBJ2-6, with 10 bases aligning to TRBD1. The V gene end was trimmed by 8 bases and the J gene end by 3 bases; junction bases not matched to a gene: 13. Per germline, CDR1 LGHNA and CDR2 YNFKEQ. The CDR3 runs 18 residues. The CDR3 nucleotides are TGTGCCAGCCGCCCTGGCGGACAGGGGGACTATGGGGCCAACGTCCTGACTTTC. As protein: CASRPGGQGDYGANVLTF.

In the case of this clonotype: The junction departs from the called germline gene at one end, perhaps through a read error. The chain links TRBV27 to TRBJ1-4; D is perhaps TRBD1 (6 bases). Germline V CDR1 and CDR2: MNHEY, SMNVEV (reference sequence). There are 14 residues in the CDR3. The CDR3 protein is CASSLSEGGEELLF. The DNA of the CDR3 is TGTGCCAGCAGTTTATCCGAGGGGGGTGAAGAACTGCTTTTT. The full variable domain, with the rest looked up from reference TRBV27 and TRBJ1-4, is EAQVTQNPRYLITVTGKKLTVTCSQNMNHEYMSWYRQDPGLGLRQIYYSMNVEVTDKGDVPEGYKVSRKEKRNFPLILESPSPNQTSLYFCASSLSEGGEELLFGSGTQLSVL.

This clonotype was detected a few times. The gene calls are TRBV7-9 and TRBJ1-4; 8 bases match TRBD1. Germline-derived CDR1 and CDR2 are SEHNR and FQNEAQ (reference sequence). This CDR3 region has 15 residues. V trimming: 1 base; J trimming: 4 bases; junction bases outside the gene matches: 2. CDR3 protein: CASSLEGQGNEKLFF. The CDR3 DNA follows: TGTGCCAGCAGCTTAGAAGGACAGGGTAATGAAAAACTGTTTTTT. Supplemented by reference TRBV7-9 and TRBJ1-4, the full variable domain reads DTGVSQNPRHKITKRGQNVTFRCDPISEHNRLYWYRQTLGQGPEFLTYFQNEAQLEKSRLLSDRFSAERPKGSFSTLEIQRTEQGDSAMYLCASSLEGQGNEKLFFGSGTQLSVL.

This clonotype was counted only a few times. This chain joins TRBV20-1 and TRBJ2-7; no clear D gene. This CDR3 has 12 residues. Germline V gene data show CDR1 as DFQATT and CDR2 as SNEGSKA (reference sequence). The V gene lost 3 bases and the J gene lost 3 bases, with 9 bases spanning the gap. Here the CDR3 DNA reads TGCAGTGCTAGTTGGGCTAGCTACGAGCAGTACTTC. Its protein is CSASWASYEQYF.

This clonotype was seen at least ten times. CDR3 nucleotide sequence: TGTGCCAGCAGCCAAGATGTCAATAGCGGGGGTCCTCAAGAGACCCAGTACTTC. Translating it yields CASSQDVNSGGPQETQYF. V is TRBV14 and J is TRBJ2-5; the match to TRBD2 covers 9 bases. The CDR3 length is 18 residues. The junction had 10 bases not matched to a gene; V was cut back by 0 bases and J by 2 bases. The germline gives CDR1 SGHDN, CDR2 FVKESK.

The chain recombines TRBV3-2 with TRBJ2-5; the D call of TRBD2 is as the table states it, not checked on the DNA. TRBV3-2 is flagged as a pseudogene. The CDR3 is 15 residues long. The CDR3 DNA sequence: TGTGCCAGCAGCCATACGGGCGGGCCACAAGAGACCCAGTACTTC. Translated: CASSHTGGPQETQYF.

In its sample, this clonotype was seen many times. The chain employs TRBV4-3 and TRBJ1-2; perhaps TRBD1 as D (5 bases). Germline V gene data show CDR1 as LGHNA and CDR2 as YSLEER. Trimming shortened V by 0 bases and J by 7 bases, and 15 bases separated the two germline ends. This CDR3 is 15 amino acids long. The CDR3 loop is CASSQDNPGLSGYTF. The CDR3 nucleotides read TGCGCCAGCAGCCAAGATAATCCAGGGTTAAGTGGCTACACCTTC.

With regard to this clonotype: One end of the junction fails to match germline, which may point to a read error. The chain has TRBV27 and TRBJ2-7, with a possible D match to TRBD1 (6 bases). The CDR3 consists of 14 residues. Germline V CDR1 and CDR2: MNHEY, SMNVEV (reference sequence). In nucleotides, the CDR3 is TGTGCCGGCAGTTTATCGGACAGATGCTACGAGCAGTACTTC. This translates into CAGSLSDRCYEQYF.

This clonotype has ten or more counts. The gene calls are TRBV7-9 and TRBJ2-7; tentatively, D is TRBD2 (6 bases). V was cut by 7 bases and J by 2 bases, with 15 bases left in between. The CDR3 covers 14 residues. CDR1 is SEHNR, CDR2 FQNEAQ, per germline (reference sequence). CDR3 nucleotides: TGTGCCAGCACCTTCTCTGGACTAACCTACGAGCAGTACTTC. Protein: CASTFSGLTYEQYF.

The genes are TRBV19 and TRBJ1-2, with D perhaps TRBD1 (6 bases). Germline V gene data show CDR1 as LNHDA and CDR2 as SQIVND (reference sequence). V lost 1 base to trimming and J lost 0 bases, with 9 bases between them. CDR3 length equals 15 residues. The CDR3 loop is CASSIAGQANYGYTF. CDR3 sequence (DNA): TGTGCCAGTAGTATAGCGGGACAAGCTAACTATGGCTACACCTTC.

This clonotype was seen at least ten times. The chain links TRBV7-9 to TRBJ2-1; D is unresolved. This CDR3 comprises 14 residues. The V gene lost 5 bases and the J gene lost 3 bases, with 11 bases spanning the gap. The germline CDR1 and CDR2 sequences are SEHNR and FQNEAQ (reference sequence). CDR3 in DNA: TGTGCCAGCAGCGCCTACCCCCTCTACAATGAGCAGTTCTTC. Its protein is CASSAYPLYNEQFF.